Shown below are 11 T cell receptor beta chains from a single sample sequenced in a study of blood T cell repertoires in COVID-19. The repertoire was sequenced with immunoSEQ multiplex PCR; TCRdb's copy has only in-frame clones and lacks some. Altogether 240,000 or so clones are present, more than 75% being singletons, with the ten largest covering 5.5% to 9%. The sample comprised peripheral blood. These receptors came from a woman in her 70s with active or convalescent COVID-19.

The rearrangement links TRBV6-6 to TRBJ1-4; D gene ambiguous. This CDR3 is built from 15 residues. CDR1 and CDR2 from the germline V gene are MNHNY and SVGAGI (reference sequence). V was trimmed by 6 bases and J by 3 bases, leaving 14 bases between them. For the CDR3, the DNA is TGTGCCAGCAGCCTTCGACACAGTGCTAATGAAAAACTGTTTTTT. Translated, it gives CASSLRHSANEKLFF.

This clone was counted a few times. The chain links TRBV7-9 to TRBJ1-3; 8 bases fit TRBD1. CDR1 is SEHNR, CDR2 FQNEAQ, per germline (reference sequence). V shed 4 bases, J shed 4 bases, and the junction held 6 bases outside the gene matches. The CDR3 has 15 amino acids. This CDR3 reads CASSSRTGRGNTIYF. The CDR3 coding sequence is TGTGCCAGCAGCTCTCGGACAGGGAGAGGAAACACCATATATTTT.

This clone came up a few times. J is TRBJ1-4 and V is TRBV2, with D perhaps TRBD1 (5 bases). Trimming removed 8 bases from V and 7 bases from J, with 17 bases in between. Germline V CDR1 and CDR2: SNHLY, FYNNEI. This CDR3 is built from 14 residues. Here the CDR3 reads CASSGGGVGEKLFF. The CDR3 DNA is TGTGCCAGCTCGGGGGGAGGGGTTGGTGAAAAACTGTTTTTT.

V usage is TRBV7-9 and J usage is TRBJ1-4; 9 positions match TRBD1. Germline CDR1 is SEHNR and CDR2 is FQNEAQ (reference sequence). The CDR3 is 15 residues long. With V trimmed by 1 base and J by 7 bases, 4 bases remained unmatched. CDR3 DNA sequence: TGTGCCAGCAGCTTAGGGGACAGGGACCTTGAAAAACTGTTTTTT. Translated, it gives CASSLGDRDLEKLFF.

This sequence joins TRBV3-1 (or the pseudogene TRBV3-2) and TRBJ2-7; no clear D. CDR3 length: 11 amino acids. Germline loops: CDR1 LGHDT, CDR2 YNNKEL (reference sequence). V dropped 8 bases and J dropped 4 bases, with 9 bases sitting between them. This CDR3 reads CASGRGYEQYF. The CDR3 DNA follows: TGTGCCAGCGGCCGAGGATACGAGCAGTACTTC.

This clone was detected once. The chain joins TRBV7-3 to TRBJ2-3; possible D gene TRBD1, 5 bases. Germline loops: CDR1 SGHTA, CDR2 FQGTGA. Deletions cut 5 bases from V and 6 bases from J, with 18 bases between. The CDR3 runs 15 residues. The CDR3 here is CASSKQVSGRDTQYF. The CDR3 DNA sequence: TGTGCCAGCAGCAAACAGGTTTCTGGGCGGGATACGCAGTATTTT.

V is TRBV7-9 and J is TRBJ2-5, with D possibly matching TRBD1 (6 bases). The CDR3 is made up of 14 amino acids. Per germline, CDR1 SEHNR and CDR2 FQNEAQ (reference sequence). V was cut by 4 bases and J by 3 bases, with 12 bases left in between. The CDR3 nucleotides are TGTGCCAGCAGCTCCCTCGCAGGGGAAGAGACCCAGTACTTC. Translating gives CASSSLAGEETQYF.

This chain uses TRBV7-9 with TRBJ1-2, with D hard to call. This CDR3 is 13 amino acids long. Germline CDR1 SEHNR, CDR2 FQNEAQ (reference sequence). Trimming took off 7 bases at V and 7 bases at J, with 16 bases between the two ends. The CDR3 here is CASNPLGSIGYTF. The CDR3 DNA sequence: TGTGCCAGCAACCCCCTCGGGAGTATTGGCTACACCTTC.

The rearrangement uses TRBV3-1 (or the pseudogene TRBV3-2) and TRBJ2-5; TRBD2 matches at 11 bases. This CDR3 is 17 amino acids long. The junction had 16 bases not matched to a gene; V was cut back by 4 bases and J by 9 bases. CDR1 and CDR2 (germline): LGHDT, YNNKEL (reference sequence). The DNA for the CDR3 is TGTGCCAGCAGCCTTACTAGCGGGGGCTTTCCTCTGGGGGCCCAGTACTTC. Protein product: CASSLTSGGFPLGAQYF.

This chain links TRBV10-3 with TRBJ2-7; 7 nucleotides line up with TRBD1. The CDR3 runs to 16 residues. Trimming took 0 bases from V and 2 from J; bases not matched to a gene: 7. Germline V gene data show CDR1 as ENHRY and CDR2 as SYGVKD. The CDR3 region has the DNA TGTGCCATCAGTGAGTCTACAGGGGTAGACCCCTACGAGCAGTACTTC. This encodes CAISESTGVDPYEQYF.

The chain recombines TRBV19 with TRBJ1-5; tentative D call: TRBD1 (5 bases). This CDR3 comprises 17 residues. The V gene's germline CDR1 is LNHDA and CDR2 SQIVND (reference sequence). The ends were cut back, 1 base at V and 5 bases at J, with 18 bases in the middle. CDR3 region: CASSIAGLMPRDQPQHF. The CDR3 nucleotides read TGTGCCAGTAGTATAGCAGGGCTAATGCCTCGGGATCAGCCCCAGCATTTT.